Following are 17 T cell receptor beta chains from one sample sequenced in a study of technical replicates of blood from a few donors. Only in-frame clones appear in the TCRdb table, and some are missing; sequencing was by immunoSEQ multiplex PCR. The table has 60,000 to 90,000 clones, around 93% seen once; the top ten hold 0.25%. Input material: T cells isolated from PBMCs. The receptors here all came from a human donor in good health.

As regards this clone: Other DNA sequences within the sample encode an identical CDR3. This chain uses TRBV2 with TRBJ2-7, with D maybe TRBD1 (5 bases). The CDR3 has 12 amino acids. CDR1 is SNHLY and CDR2 is FYNNEI in the germline V gene. V was pared by 6 bases and J by 3 bases, with 9 bases between. This chain's CDR3 is CASRADSYEQYF. CDR3 coding DNA: TGTGCCAGCAGGGCCGACAGCTACGAGCAGTACTTC.

The V call is TRBV4-1, the J call TRBJ2-5, with TRBD1 matching over 7 bases. The CDR3 loop spans 15 amino acids. V was pared by 1 base and J by 7 bases, with 9 bases of the junction left unmatched. From germline, CDR1 is MGHRA and CDR2 YSYEKL. CDR3 nucleotide sequence: TGCGCCAGCAGCCAAGGGGGACAGACAAGGGGGACCCAGTACTTC. It yields the protein CASSQGGQTRGTQYF.

This chain uses TRBV10-3 with TRBJ2-3, with D hard to call. In germline, CDR1 is ENHRY, CDR2 SYGVKD. This CDR3 contains 11 residues. Trimming took off 2 bases at V and 5 bases at J, with 2 bases between the two ends. For the CDR3, the DNA is TGTGCCATCAGTGAGCAAGATACGCAGTATTTT. Encoded protein: CAISEQDTQYF.

Here the CDR3 reads CASRPLAGVQETQYF. CDR3 nucleotide sequence: TGTGCCAGCAGACCCCTAGCGGGGGTGCAAGAGACCCAGTACTTC. The chain recombines TRBV2 with TRBJ2-5; 10 bases line up with TRBD2. The CDR3 is made up of 15 amino acids. With V trimmed by 6 bases and J by 2 bases, 6 bases remained unmatched. Germline-derived CDR1 and CDR2 are SNHLY and FYNNEI.

The chain couples TRBV11-3 to TRBJ2-2, with no clear D. The CDR3 loop spans 13 amino acids. The V and J ends lost 1 base and 4 bases respectively, with 4 bases between them. The V gene's germline CDR1 is SGHNT and CDR2 YENEEA. The CDR3 is CASSLVGTGELFF. CDR3 DNA sequence: TGTGCCAGCAGCTTAGTCGGCACCGGGGAGCTGTTTTTT.

This chain joins TRBV6-5 and TRBJ2-7; D call uncertain. CDR3 length: 13 residues. With 6 bases removed from V and 0 bases from J, the gap between germline ends came to 9 bases. From germline, CDR1 is MNHEY and CDR2 SVGAGI. The chain's CDR3 is CASSPLSSYEQYF. CDR3 coding DNA: TGTGCCAGCAGCCCCCTAAGCTCCTACGAGCAGTACTTC.

In this sample, this clone turned up once. The chain is built from TRBV5-6 and TRBJ1-2; D not resolved. Trimming pared 0 bases from V and 8 bases from J, leaving 11 bases between. CDR1 and CDR2 from the germline V gene are SGHDT and YYEEEE. The CDR3 covers 13 residues. DNA of the CDR3: TGTGCCAGCAGCTTGGAGAGGTCTTCAGGCTACACCTTC. Amino acid sequence: CASSLERSSGYTF.

This chain connects TRBV25-1 to TRBJ2-3; 8 bases map to TRBD2. V was pared by 2 bases and J by 11 bases, with 9 bases of the junction left unmatched. Germline CDR1 MGHDK, CDR2 SYGVNS. CDR3 length: 14 amino acids. The CDR3 sequence is CASSETAVAGRQYF. The CDR3 DNA follows: TGTGCCAGCAGTGAAACCGCCGTAGCGGGAAGGCAGTATTTT.

The chain uses TRBV6-5 and TRBJ2-2; 8 nucleotides agree with TRBD2. Germline V gives CDR1 MNHEY, CDR2 SVGAGI. This CDR3 has 15 residues. Trimming at V came to 0 bases and at J to 5 bases, leaving 2 bases not matched to a gene. For the CDR3, the DNA is TGTGCCAGCAGTTACTCGCGGGGGGCTACCGGGGAGCTGTTTTTT. It codes for CASSYSRGATGELFF.

The chain combines TRBV5-1 with TRBJ2-7; possibly TRBD1 for D (6 bases). V lost 3 bases, J lost 1 base, and 14 bases lay in between. Germline CDR1 and CDR2: SGHRS and YFSETQ. The CDR3 is 15 amino acids. CDR3 sequence reads: CASSSPTGTSYEQYF. The CDR3 DNA reads as TGCGCCAGCAGCTCTCCCACAGGGACGTCCTACGAGCAGTACTTC. Drawing the rest from reference TRBV5-1 and TRBJ2-7, the complete variable domain is KAGVTQTPRYLIKTRGQQVTLSCSPISGHRSVSWYQQTPGQGLQFLFEYFSETQRNKGNFPGRFSGRQFSNSRSEMNVSTLELGDSALYLCASSSPTGTSYEQYFGPGTRLTVT.

The chain carries TRBV30 and TRBJ1-1; the D gene is possibly TRBD1 (5 bases). This CDR3 is built from 13 residues. Germline-derived CDR1 and CDR2 are GTSNPN and SVGIG (reference sequence). Deletions cut 5 bases from V and 1 base from J, with 11 bases between. CDR3 nucleotide sequence: TGTGCCTGGCTACTGACAGCGAACACTGAAGCTTTCTTT. Its protein product is CAWLLTANTEAFF.

The genes are TRBV5-1 and TRBJ1-3; 10 nucleotides line up with TRBD1. Germline CDR1 reads SGHRS; CDR2 reads YFSETQ. This CDR3 is 17 amino acids long. V was clipped by 4 bases and J by 0 bases; unmatched bases: 7. The chain's CDR3 is CASSKWTGGVSGNTIYF. The CDR3 DNA reads TGCGCCAGCAGCAAATGGACAGGGGGAGTCTCTGGAAACACCATATATTTT.

The chain couples TRBV19 to TRBJ1-5; no firm D call. The V end lost 3 bases, the J end lost 4 bases, and 10 bases lay between the germline ends. The CDR3 is 14 amino acids. Germline values: CDR1 LNHDA, CDR2 SQIVND (reference sequence). The CDR3 spells CASSINRENQPQHF. DNA of the CDR3: TGTGCCAGTAGTATTAACAGAGAAAATCAGCCCCAGCATTTT.

The V call is TRBV2, the J call TRBJ1-5; TRBD1 might be the D (5 bases). CDR3 size: 14 residues. Trimming took off 5 bases at V and 0 bases at J, with 8 bases between the two ends. Germline V gene data show CDR1 as SNHLY and CDR2 as FYNNEI. The CDR3 sequence is CASSQGYSNQPQHF. DNA of the CDR3: TGTGCCAGCAGTCAGGGTTATAGCAATCAGCCCCAGCATTTT.

The chain joins TRBV29-1 to TRBJ1-2, with D possibly matching TRBD1 (5 bases). The CDR3 runs to 15 residues. V lost 3 bases and J lost 1, with 15 bases in between. Germline V gene lookup returns CDR1 SQVTM and CDR2 ANQGSEA. The DNA of the CDR3 is TGCAGCGTTGACTACCAGGACACCTTTAACTATGGCTACACCTTC. This sequence encodes CSVDYQDTFNYGYTF.

V usage is TRBV7-9 and J usage is TRBJ2-1, with D perhaps matching TRBD1 (6 bases). Germline CDR1 SEHNR, CDR2 FQNEAQ (reference sequence). The CDR3 is made up of 16 amino acids. The V gene lost 3 bases and the J gene lost 5 bases, with 17 bases spanning the gap. CDR3 bases: TGTGCCAGCAGCTTGTTAGCTTTCAACAGGGACAATGAGCAGTTCTTC. Encoded protein: CASSLLAFNRDNEQFF.

The chain joins TRBV25-1 to TRBJ2-2, with D maybe TRBD2 (5 bases). V shed 3 bases and J shed 7 bases, with 9 bases lying between them. The CDR3 is 13 amino acids. Germline V gene lookup returns CDR1 MGHDK and CDR2 SYGVNS. The CDR3 sequence: CASSDETSGELFF. CDR3 nucleotides: TGTGCCAGCAGTGACGAAACTAGCGGGGAGCTGTTTTTT.